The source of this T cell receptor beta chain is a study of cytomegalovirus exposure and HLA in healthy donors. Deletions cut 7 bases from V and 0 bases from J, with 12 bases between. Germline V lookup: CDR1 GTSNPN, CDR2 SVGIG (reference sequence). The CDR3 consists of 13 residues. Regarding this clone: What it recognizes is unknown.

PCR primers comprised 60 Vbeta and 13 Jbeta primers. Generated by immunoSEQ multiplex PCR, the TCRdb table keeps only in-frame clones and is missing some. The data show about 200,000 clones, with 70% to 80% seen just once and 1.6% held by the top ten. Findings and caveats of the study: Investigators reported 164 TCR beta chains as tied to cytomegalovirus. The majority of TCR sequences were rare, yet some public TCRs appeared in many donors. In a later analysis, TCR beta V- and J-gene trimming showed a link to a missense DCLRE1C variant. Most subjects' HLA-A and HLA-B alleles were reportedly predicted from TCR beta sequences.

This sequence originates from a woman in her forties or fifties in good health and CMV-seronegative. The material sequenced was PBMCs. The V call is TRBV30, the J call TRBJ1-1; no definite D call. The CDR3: CAFSRQMNTEAFF. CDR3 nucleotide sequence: TGTGCCTTCTCGCGGCAGATGAACACTGAAGCTTTCTTT.